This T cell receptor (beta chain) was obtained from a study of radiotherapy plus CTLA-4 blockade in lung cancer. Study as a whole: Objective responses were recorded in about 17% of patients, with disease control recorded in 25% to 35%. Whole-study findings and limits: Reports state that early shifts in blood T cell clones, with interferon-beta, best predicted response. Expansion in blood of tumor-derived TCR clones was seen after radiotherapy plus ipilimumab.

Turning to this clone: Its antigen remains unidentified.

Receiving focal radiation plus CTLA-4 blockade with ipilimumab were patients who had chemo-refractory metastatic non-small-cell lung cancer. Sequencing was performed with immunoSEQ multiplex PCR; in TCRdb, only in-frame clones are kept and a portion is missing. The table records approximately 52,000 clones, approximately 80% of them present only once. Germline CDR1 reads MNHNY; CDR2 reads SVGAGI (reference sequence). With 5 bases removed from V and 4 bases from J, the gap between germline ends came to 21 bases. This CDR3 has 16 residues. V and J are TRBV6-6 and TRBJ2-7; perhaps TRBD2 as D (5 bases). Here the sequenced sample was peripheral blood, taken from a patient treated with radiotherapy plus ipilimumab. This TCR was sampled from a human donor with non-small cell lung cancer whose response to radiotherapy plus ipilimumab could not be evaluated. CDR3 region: CASSRFPDFPRYEQYF. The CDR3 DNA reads TGTGCCAGCAGTCGGTTCCCGGACTTCCCTAGGTACGAGCAGTACTTC.